Below, 26 T cell receptor beta chains from the same sample are listed, as sequenced in a study of T cell responses to AZD1222 COVID-19 vaccine. The protocol was immunoSEQ multiplex PCR, while the TCRdb copy is restricted to in-frame clones and leaves out a portion. The sample shows 100,000 to 150,000 clones, around nine tenths of them seen only once. The material sequenced was peripheral blood, taken 28 days after the second AZD1222 dose. These receptors were obtained from an adult who received the AZD1222 COVID-19 vaccine.

The chain recombines TRBV19 with TRBJ1-1; no clear D. The CDR3 loop spans 12 amino acids. V dropped 5 bases and J dropped 7 bases, with 11 bases sitting between them. Germline CDR1 reads LNHDA; CDR2 reads SQIVND (reference sequence). CDR3 coding DNA: TGTGCCAGTAGTCCCGGAGGCGGTGAAGCTTTCTTT. It yields the protein CASSPGGGEAFF.

The chain links TRBV4-1 to TRBJ2-4, with D possibly matching TRBD2 (6 bases). This CDR3 comprises 14 residues. V lost 0 bases and J lost 7, with 10 bases in between. The germline CDR1 and CDR2 sequences are MGHRA and YSYEKL. The DNA of the CDR3 is TGCGCCAGCAGCCAAGACCCGGGAGTCAACATTCAGTACTTC. Its translation is CASSQDPGVNIQYF.

The gene calls are TRBV6-2 or TRBV6-3 and TRBJ2-1, with 9 bases matching TRBD1. Trimming removed 5 bases from V and 2 bases from J; junction bases left unmatched: 4. CDR3 length: 15 residues. Germline loops: CDR1 MNHEY, CDR2 SVGEGT. CDR3 amino acids: CASSTRDRAYNEQFF. The CDR3, as DNA: TGTGCCAGCAGTACCCGGGACAGGGCCTACAATGAGCAGTTCTTC.

This chain uses TRBV30 with TRBJ1-6; 9 bases map to TRBD1. This CDR3 is 14 amino acids long. The V gene end was trimmed by 0 bases and the J gene end by 13 bases; junction bases not matched to a gene: 7. From germline, CDR1 is GTSNPN and CDR2 SVGIG (reference sequence). The CDR3 spells CAWSVTGGTNPLHF. CDR3 DNA sequence: TGTGCCTGGAGTGTAACAGGGGGCACGAATCCCCTCCACTTT.

The V and J genes are TRBV28 and TRBJ1-5, with TRBD1 as a possible D gene (6 bases). Looked up from germline, CDR1 is MDHEN and CDR2 is SYDVKM. The V and J ends lost 3 bases and 6 bases respectively, with 15 bases between them. The CDR3 has 15 amino acids. The CDR3 sequence: CASSLSSRGSQPQHF. In DNA, the CDR3 is TGTGCCAGCAGTTTGTCTAGCAGGGGATCTCAGCCCCAGCATTTT.

This clone appeared once. The chain joins TRBV18 to TRBJ2-7; 8 bases agree with TRBD2. V was clipped by 6 bases and J by 2 bases; unmatched bases: 9. This CDR3 has 15 amino acids. Germline values: CDR1 KGHSH, CDR2 LQKENI. CDR3 DNA: TGTGCCAGCTCGAACAGCGGGGGCTACACCTACGAGCAGTACTTC. Its protein product is CASSNSGGYTYEQYF.

The chain combines TRBV4-3 with TRBJ2-3, with 10 bases aligning to TRBD2. Germline V CDR1 and CDR2: LGHNA, YSLEER. V was clipped by 4 bases and J by 0 bases; unmatched bases: 7. This CDR3 is built from 17 residues. The CDR3 region has the DNA TGCGCCAGCAGCCGCCTAGCGGGAGAAACTAGCACAGATACGCAGTATTTT. This codes for CASSRLAGETSTDTQYF.

As to this clone: Sequence at one end of the junction differs from germline and may be a read error. V usage is TRBV6-5 and J usage is TRBJ1-2; D is possibly TRBD1 (5 bases). The CDR3 spans 12 residues. In germline, CDR1 is MNHEY, CDR2 SVGAGI. CDR3 region: CAGRAVNYGYTF. The DNA for the CDR3 is TGTGCCGGCAGGGCAGTCAACTATGGCTACACCTTC.

The rearrangement joins TRBV10-3 to TRBJ2-7; D not certain. Trimming cost V 5 bases and J 4 bases, with 9 bases left between them. The CDR3 length is 12 residues. Germline V gene sequence: CDR1 ENHRY, CDR2 SYGVKD. DNA for the CDR3: TGTGCCATCAGTAGAAACGGGTACGAGCAGTACTTC. Translation gives CAISRNGYEQYF.

The chain is built from TRBV7-7 and TRBJ2-1; possible D gene TRBD2, 5 bases. V dropped 5 bases and J dropped 8 bases, with 16 bases sitting between them. The length of the CDR3 is 14 residues. Germline CDR1 SSHAT, CDR2 FNYEAQ (reference sequence). Written as DNA, the CDR3 is TGTGCCAGCAGCCCTATCGCTAGCCGGGATGAGCAGTTCTTC. It encodes CASSPIASRDEQFF.

This clone has just one count. V gene TRBV9 combines with J gene TRBJ2-5; no firm D call. Germline V CDR1 and CDR2: SGDLS, YYNGEE. This CDR3 is 15 amino acids long. Trimming shortened V by 0 bases and J by 5 bases, and 14 bases separated the two germline ends. The CDR3 loop is CASSVVADPRETQYF. The CDR3 bases are TGTGCCAGCAGCGTAGTGGCGGACCCCCGCGAGACCCAGTACTTC.

The CDR3 here is CASVMGAEAFF. The CDR3 DNA reads TGTGCCAGCGTGATGGGGGCTGAAGCTTTCTTT. The chain joins TRBV12-3 or TRBV12-4 to TRBJ1-1; possible D gene TRBD1, 5 bases. Trimming took off 8 bases at V and 6 bases at J, with 10 bases between the two ends. The CDR3 contains 11 residues.

This chain links TRBV9 with TRBJ1-6; no clear D. Germline V CDR1 and CDR2: SGDLS, YYNGEE. CDR3 length: 14 amino acids. Trimming left V 0 bases short and J 7 bases short, with 8 bases between. CDR3 in DNA: TGTGCCAGCAGCGTAGGTCGTGGGAATTCACCCCTCCACTTT. As protein: CASSVGRGNSPLHF.

The gene calls are TRBV7-6 and TRBJ2-5; a weak D match, TRBD1 (6 bases). V was trimmed by 8 bases and J by 1 base, leaving 14 bases between them. The CDR3 has 14 amino acids. Germline values: CDR1 SGHVS, CDR2 FNYEAQ. The CDR3 nucleotides read TGTGCCAGCGCAAACAGGGAACCCCAAGAGACCCAGTACTTC. Its protein is CASANREPQETQYF.

V usage is TRBV7-6 and J usage is TRBJ1-5; the D gene is possibly TRBD1 (5 bases). CDR3 size: 14 residues. CDR1 and CDR2 (germline): SGHVS, FNYEAQ. Trimming removed 5 bases from V and 0 bases from J, with 8 bases in between. The CDR3 loop reads CASSQDSSNQPQHF. The CDR3 DNA reads TGTGCCAGCAGCCAAGACAGTAGCAATCAGCCCCAGCATTTT.

The chain joins TRBV11-3 to TRBJ2-1; 10 nucleotides line up with TRBD1. The CDR3 consists of 15 residues. The germline gives CDR1 SGHNT, CDR2 YENEEA. The V and J ends lost 2 bases and 10 bases, in that order; junction bases with no gene match: 8. The CDR3 loop reads CASSLMDRGIGEQFF. The DNA for the CDR3 is TGTGCCAGCAGCTTAATGGACAGGGGGATCGGGGAGCAGTTCTTC.

The V gene is TRBV7-2, the J gene TRBJ2-2; the D is unclear. This CDR3 has 17 amino acids. Deletions cut 2 bases from V and 3 bases from J, with 16 bases between. CDR1 is SGHTA and CDR2 is FQGNSA in the germline V gene. In DNA, the CDR3 is TGTGCCAGCAGCTTAATGGCCGGGTTTGGGTACACCGGGGAGCTGTTTTTT. Protein sequence: CASSLMAGFGYTGELFF.

The chain recombines TRBV15 with TRBJ2-3; D is undetermined. V was cut by 0 bases and J by 1 base, with 14 bases left in between. Germline V lookup: CDR1 LNHNV, CDR2 YYDKDF (reference sequence). This CDR3 is built from 17 residues. CDR3 nucleotide sequence: TGTGCCACCAGCAGAGATTCGTGGTCGCCCCGCACAGATACGCAGTATTTT. It translates to CATSRDSWSPRTDTQYF.

The V and J genes are TRBV5-1 and TRBJ1-2, with 7 bases identical to TRBD1. Losses at the gene ends were 5 bases for V and 2 bases for J; bases not matched to a gene: 6. This CDR3 is 14 amino acids long. CDR1 and CDR2 (germline): SGHRS, YFSETQ. The CDR3 spells CASSPRDRNYGYTF. CDR3 nucleotide sequence: TGCGCCAGCAGTCCTCGGGACAGAAACTATGGCTACACCTTC.

This clone was observed a few times. Here the CDR3 reads CAWSARAATNEKLFF. DNA for the CDR3: TGTGCCTGGAGTGCAAGGGCCGCAACTAATGAAAAACTGTTTTTT. The chain couples TRBV30 to TRBJ1-4; no clear D. The CDR3 has 15 residues. V lost 1 base and J 0 bases, leaving 9 bases between the germline ends. The germline V gene encodes CDR1 GTSNPN and CDR2 SVGIG (reference sequence).

In this sample, this clone turned up once. The chain links TRBV19 to TRBJ1-6, with D possibly being TRBD1 (5 bases). Germline loops: CDR1 LNHDA, CDR2 SQIVND (reference sequence). The CDR3 is 13 residues long. Trimming shortened V by 3 bases and J by 12 bases, and 12 bases separated the two germline ends. The CDR3 loop is CASSISAQGPLHF. The CDR3 DNA reads TGTGCCAGTAGTATTTCGGCCCAGGGACCCCTCCACTTT.

The chain combines TRBV7-6 with TRBJ1-3, with D tentatively TRBD1 (6 bases). In germline, CDR1 is SGHVS, CDR2 FNYEAQ. V lost 1 base and J 2 bases, leaving 9 bases between the germline ends. This CDR3 is 15 amino acids long. The CDR3 region has the DNA TGTGCCAGCAGCTTAGGCACAGGGCCTGGAAACACCATATATTTT. It yields the protein CASSLGTGPGNTIYF.

On this clone itself: One junction end disagrees with the germline gene, perhaps due to a read error. This chain connects TRBV5-1 to TRBJ2-5, with 8 bases identical to TRBD2. Germline lookup yields CDR1 SGHRS and CDR2 YFSETQ. The CDR3 has 15 residues. The CDR3 DNA reads as TGCGCCAGCAGCCTGAGCGGGGGCAAAAGAGAGGCCCAGTACTTC. Residues: CASSLSGGKREAQYF.

The chain employs TRBV12-3 or TRBV12-4 and TRBJ1-1; D call uncertain. The CDR3 totals 13 residues. With 3 bases removed from V and 0 bases from J, the gap between germline ends came to 5 bases. The CDR3 bases are TGTGCCAGCAGTTTGTTGATGAACACTGAAGCTTTCTTT. Amino acids: CASSLLMNTEAFF.

The V and J genes are TRBV11-3 and TRBJ1-6; D remains ambiguous. CDR3 size: 13 residues. The germline V gene has CDR1 SGHNT and CDR2 YENEEA. The ends were cut back, 0 bases at V and 7 bases at J, with 4 bases in the middle. The CDR3 DNA reads TGTGCCAGCAGCTTAGATCCGAATTCACCCCTCCACTTT. Its protein product is CASSLDPNSPLHF.

The chain couples TRBV15 to TRBJ2-7; D might be TRBD1 (5 bases). The CDR3 spans 14 residues. Germline CDR1 reads LNHNV; CDR2 reads YYDKDF (reference sequence). Trimming cost V 0 bases and J 2 bases, with 8 bases left between them. This chain's CDR3 is CATSRDTGTYEQYF. The CDR3 region has the DNA TGTGCCACCAGCAGAGATACAGGTACCTACGAGCAGTACTTC.